This entry concerns a single T cell receptor beta chain. Its antigen is currently not known. One base away there is no much larger clone; base qualities are not given. Compared with germline, V lacks 5 bases and J lacks 5 bases; bases without a gene match: 8. Reading from cysteine to phenylalanine, the CDR3 counts 15 amino acids. Only CDR3 DNA is held: 45 bases, read in frame from base 1. CDR1 and CDR2 are read off the germline V gene as SGHVS and FNYEAQ. All of the isolated RNA was reverse transcribed with the High Capacity cDNA Reverse Transcription Kit, so expressed TCRB transcripts were sequenced. Deep immunoSEQ sequencing was applied to naive, central memory and regulatory T cell samples, giving an average of approximately 3.8 million total reads per sample. Sorted cells were lysed in RLT buffer and RNA was extracted with DNase-treated RNeasy Micro or Mini kits, depending on cell number. To prevent cross-contamination, each cell subset was processed individually, whereas patient and healthy donor samples were processed jointly. The immunoSEQ multiplex PCR was used to amplify TCRB sequences from cDNA, yielding 87-bp fragments that span the CDR3 region. Sequencing of the amplicons was performed on the Illumina HiSeq platform. Under the source paper's analysis protocol: Synthetic template baselines were used to correct PCR bias computationally, reads within Hamming distance 2 were collapsed together, and singletons that could not be merged were discarded. By aligning reads against IMGT, V, D and J genes, CDR3 length, and insertions or deletions at six rearrangement sites were assigned. Within each subset, clonotype counts were normalized to sorted cell number, and only after that were true diversity and Gini coefficients computed with the tcR R package. Repertoire sharing was quantified using the overlap coefficient calculated on TCRB nucleotide sequences. What TCRdb holds here is the immuneACCESS table cut down to in-frame rearrangements. Part of the clones is not present; checked against another copy, under half of the missing clones reflect an unresolved V gene, and the others are unexplained. Clonal size and the V and J genes are those of that table, whereas D and trimming came from the DNA. The sample yields approximately 140,000 clones; less than 10% were counted once. The ten top clones hold 0.55% to 0.75% of the sample.

The sample comes from a study of beta chain features in type 1 diabetes (dated 2018 in TCRdb). A note on the overall study: No differences in mean age, gender distribution, total cell number or subset yield were found between patients and healthy donors. A total of roughly 99 million sorted cells were examined across all samples, and the number of cells per subset was strongly correlated with RNA yield. In the study, recently diagnosed type 1 diabetes patients and matched healthy donors were compared on the TCRB repertoires of their sorted circulating CD4+ T cell subsets. Regulatory and stem cell-like memory subsets were isolated from only 8 patients and roughly eight healthy donors, whereas naive and central memory subsets came from all 30 or so donors.

General findings and caveats noted by the study authors: Sequencing cDNA rather than genomic DNA could over-represent highly expressing activated cells, although activation and CD3 levels did not differ between groups. Shorter templates might be favored by PCR, yet because patient and control samples were amplified and corrected together, any such skew would affect both groups equally. A moderate but significant shortening of TCRB CDR3 length was observed in type 1 diabetes patients in all four CD4+ subsets. The naive, central memory and regulatory TCRB repertoires appeared to resemble one another more closely among patients than among healthy donors. Fewer insertions and more nucleotide deletions at VDJ recombination sites were observed in patients with type 1 diabetes, implying thymic rearrangement abnormalities. Because the HLA sub-analyses included only small numbers of individuals, any influence of HLA type on TCRB rearrangement was left unresolved.

From each donor, a single peripheral blood sample of 100 to 150 mL on average was drawn into heparinised tubes. Naive, central memory, regulatory and stem cell-like memory CD4+ T cells were sorted on a BD FACSAria II using a panel including CD45RO, CCR7, CD25, CD127, CD95 and CD27. Purity was above 95% for every sorted population. PBMCs were separated immediately by Lymphoprep density gradient centrifugation and were stained directly, without being cultured. So that batch effects would be minimized, each experiment stained and sorted samples in pairs, pairing one healthy donor with one patient. The sequenced sample was central memory CD4+ T cells from blood. This clonotype originated in a middle-aged woman in good health. The chain is assembled from TRBV7-6 and TRBJ2-5, with 10 central nucleotides matching TRBD2. The base sequence is TGTGCCAGCAGCGCAAGCGGGGGGGGTTCGGAGACCCAGTACTTC. It translates to CASSASGGGSETQYF.